This T cell receptor (beta chain) was identified in a study of shared clonotypes between healthy human individuals. Sequencing used immunoSEQ multiplex PCR; TCRdb keeps in-frame clones, though not all of them. The table has roughly 2.4 million clones, nearly 97% seen once. The sequence was obtained from a man in his late teens or twenties in good health. The sequenced sample consisted of naive CD4+ T cells sorted from blood. Subset here: CD45RA+ positively selected.

The CDR3 nucleotides read TGTGCCAGCAGTTACTCTAGCGGGAGTACGACCGGGGAGCTGTTTTTT. This codes for CASSYSSGSTTGELFF. The chain uses TRBV6-5 and TRBJ2-2; 9 bases fit TRBD2. The ends lost 0 bases at V and 5 bases at J; junction bases unmatched: 4. The CDR3 length is 16 residues. CDR1 and CDR2 (germline): MNHEY, SVGAGI.